This T cell receptor (beta chain) was sequenced for a study of blood T cell repertoires in COVID-19. Overall study: Some COVID-19 samples were acute and others convalescent; all came from the United States, Italy and Spain.

Generated by immunoSEQ multiplex PCR, the TCRdb table keeps only in-frame clones and is missing some. Of over 85,000 clones listed, about 86% are singletons. Deletions cut 1 base from V and 1 base from J, with 10 bases between. Looked up from germline, CDR1 is SQVTM and CDR2 is ANQGSEA. The CDR3 has 14 residues. This chain uses TRBV29-1 with TRBJ1-2; D call uncertain. The sequence was obtained from a man between 60 and 75 years old with acute or convalescent COVID-19. Input material: peripheral blood. As DNA, the CDR3 is TGCAGCGTTGAAGCCCACATCCTTAACTATGGCTACACCTTC. Amino acids: CSVEAHILNYGYTF.